This entry lists 4 T cell receptor beta chains sequenced from one sample in a study of regulatory T cells in long-lasting Graves disease (dated by TCRdb to about 2021). Library prep was done by multiplex PCR. The data were produced on an Illumina HiSeq 4000. CDR3 regions were amplified by Arm-PCR with iRepertoire HTBI primers to construct TCR beta libraries. TCRdb's own reprocessing of the public reads used fastp at Q25 and MiXCR and kept productive beta chains. A single entry per CDR3 protein holds the most common genes and DNA from its merged rows. The sample table holds a few hundred thousand distinct CDR3 sequences, of which 20% to 25% were seen once. The ten most abundant clones make up less than 15% of the sample. The intended sense of this specimen's time point label: persistent/refractory GD, antithyroid drugs over 5 years with positive TRAb. RNA was extracted from PBMCs in TRIzol for both TCR sequencing and RNA sequencing.

The sample in question was peripheral blood mononuclear cells (PBMCs), obtained when the disease was refractory, from a patient treated with antithyroid drugs. The receptor source for this set is a female donor with Graves disease.

This clonotype has ten or more counts. The chain couples TRBV28 to TRBJ1-4, with D possibly being TRBD1 (6 bases). Per the germline V gene, CDR1 is MDHEN and CDR2 is SYDVKM. CDR3 length: 13 residues. V lost 7 bases and J lost 4, with 10 bases in between. This CDR3 is CASTGQYNEKLFF. The CDR3 DNA is TGTGCCAGCACCGGACAGTATAATGAAAAACTGTTTTTT.

CDR3 sequence: CSARAGGSGGGQPQHF. The CDR3 coding sequence is TGCAGTGCTAGGGCAGGGGGCTCTGGGGGCGGTCAGCCCCAGCATTTT. This chain uses TRBV20-1 with TRBJ1-5, with TRBD1 identical over 8 bases. The CDR3 runs 16 residues. Germline loops: CDR1 DFQATT, CDR2 SNEGSKA (reference sequence). The junction had 13 bases not matched to a gene; V was cut back by 3 bases and J by 6 bases.

Ten or more counts support this clonotype. One end of the junction varies from germline; a read error may be responsible. The chain has TRBV12-3 or TRBV12-4 and TRBJ1-3; no clear D gene. The CDR3 sequence is 15 residues long. CDR3 loop: CASSLGRSSGNTIYF. The CDR3 DNA follows: TGTGCCAGCAGCTTAGGACGGAGCTCTGGAAACACCATATATTTT.

This chain uses TRBV7-3 with TRBJ2-4; TRBD1 agrees at 8 bases. Germline CDR1 reads SGHTA; CDR2 reads FQGTGA. V gave up 2 bases and J gave up 9 bases; unmatched junction bases: 9. CDR3 size: 15 residues. The CDR3 region is CASSLGTGGESIQYF. CDR3 sequence (DNA): TGTGCCAGCAGCTTAGGGACAGGCGGGGAGAGCATTCAGTACTTC.